These T cell receptor beta chains were read from a single sample in a study of blood T cell repertoires in COVID-19. Generated by immunoSEQ multiplex PCR, the TCRdb table keeps only in-frame clones and is missing some. The sample has approximately 53,000 clones, around 82% seen once. Source material: peripheral blood. These receptors all come from a woman aged 60-75 years with acute or convalescent COVID-19. The CDR3 runs from the conserved cysteine through the conserved F or W. Each record gives: clone size, D gene, V gene, J gene, CDR3 protein, CDR3 DNA. A D gene is named only where the DNA matches it firmly. Clone size, where shown, is once, few, many, or a class for clones that have expanded.

size: -; D: -; V: TRBV11-2; J: TRBJ2-6; CDR3: CASSPQISGANVLTF; DNA: TGTGCCAGCAGCCCCCAAATCTCTGGGGCCAACGTCCTGACTTTC
size: -; D: TRBD2; V: TRBV30; J: TRBJ2-3; CDR3: CAWSSLAGGEDTQYF; DNA: TGTGCCTGGAGTTCGCTAGCGGGGGGAGAGGATACGCAGTATTTT
size: -; D: -; V: TRBV28; J: TRBJ2-2; CDR3: CASSLSTTGGGELFF; DNA: TGTGCCAGCAGTTTATCCACGACCGGGGGCGGGGAGCTGTTTTTT
size: -; D: TRBD2; V: TRBV2; J: TRBJ2-7; CDR3: CASSVAGGPYEQYF; DNA: TGTGCCAGCAGCGTAGCGGGAGGGCCCTACGAGCAGTACTTC
size: -; D: -; V: TRBV7-9; J: TRBJ2-3; CDR3: CASSSPTGTPASTDTQYF; DNA: TGTGCCAGCAGCTCCCCCACCGGGACTCCAGCTAGCACAGATACGCAGTATTTT
size: -; D: -; V: TRBV28; J: TRBJ1-2; CDR3: CASSFGGGGIYGYTF; DNA: TGTGCCAGCAGTTTCGGGGGAGGGGGGATCTATGGCTACACCTTC
size: -; D: TRBD2; V: TRBV11-2; J: TRBJ2-2; CDR3: CASSLGGLVITGELFF; DNA: TGTGCCAGCAGCTTAGGGGGACTAGTCATTACCGGGGAGCTGTTTTTT
size: -; D: -; V: TRBV4-1; J: TRBJ1-3; CDR3: CASSQPRRGDSGNTIYF; DNA: TGCGCCAGCAGCCAACCGCGTCGGGGTGACTCTGGAAACACCATATATTTT
size: -; D: TRBD2; V: TRBV30; J: TRBJ2-1; CDR3: CASRPSGSLHNEQFF; DNA: TGTGCCTCAAGGCCTAGCGGGAGTCTCCACAATGAGCAGTTCTTC
size: -; D: -; V: TRBV7-8; J: TRBJ1-4; CDR3: CASSPAHGQFNEKLFF; DNA: TGTGCCAGCAGCCCTGCCCATGGACAGTTTAATGAAAAACTGTTTTTT
size: -; D: TRBD1; V: TRBV6-5; J: TRBJ1-2; CDR3: CASSYQQGAAGYTF; DNA: TGTGCCAGCAGTTACCAACAGGGGGCGGCCGGCTACACCTTC
size: -; D: TRBD1; V: TRBV13; J: TRBJ1-4; CDR3: CASSVGTGTSEKLFF; DNA: TGTGCCAGCAGCGTCGGGACAGGGACGAGTGAAAAACTGTTTTTT
size: -; D: TRBD1; V: TRBV11-1; J: TRBJ2-1; CDR3: CASSLVRGLYNEQFF; DNA: TGTGCCAGCAGCTTAGTCAGGGGGCTTTACAATGAGCAGTTCTTC
size: -; D: TRBD2; V: TRBV6-5; J: TRBJ2-4; CDR3: CASSSPASGAKNIQYF; DNA: TGTGCCAGCAGTTCCCCGGCTAGCGGGGCCAAAAACATTCAGTACTTC
size: -; D: TRBD1; V: TRBV24-1; J: TRBJ2-3; CDR3: CATSLEGAADTQYF; DNA: TGTGCCACCAGTCTTGAGGGGGCGGCAGATACGCAGTATTTT
size: -; D: -; V: TRBV28; J: TRBJ1-3; CDR3: CASSLWAVNSGNTIYF; DNA: TGTGCCAGCAGTTTATGGGCCGTTAACTCTGGAAACACCATATATTTT
size: -; D: -; V: TRBV2; J: TRBJ1-2; CDR3: CASSQAKILYGYTF; DNA: TGTGCCAGCAGCCAGGCAAAGATCCTATATGGCTACACCTTC
size: -; D: -; V: TRBV12-3/TRBV12-4; J: TRBJ2-1; CDR3: CASSMTANNEQFF; DNA: TGTGCCAGCAGCATGACAGCGAACAATGAGCAGTTCTTC
size: -; D: TRBD1; V: TRBV5-4; J: TRBJ2-3; CDR3: CASSLPFDRGGTDTQYF; DNA: TGTGCCAGCAGCTTGCCTTTCGACAGGGGTGGCACAGATACGCAGTATTTT
size: -; D: TRBD1; V: TRBV10-3; J: TRBJ2-1; CDR3: CAISDRGRDNEQFF; DNA: TGTGCCATCAGTGACAGGGGGCGAGACAATGAGCAGTTCTTC
size: -; D: -; V: TRBV28; J: TRBJ2-7; CDR3: CASSLEEGYEQYF; DNA: TGTGCCAGCAGTTTAGAGGAAGGCTACGAGCAGTACTTC
size: -; D: -; V: TRBV5-6; J: TRBJ1-4; CDR3: CASGGTVNEKLFF; DNA: TGTGCCAGCGGCGGGACCGTCAATGAAAAACTGTTTTTT
size: -; D: -; V: TRBV27; J: TRBJ1-6; CDR3: CASSRVLGSPLHF; DNA: TGTGCCAGCAGCAGGGTGTTAGGTTCACCCCTCCACTTT
size: -; D: -; V: TRBV5-1; J: TRBJ2-3; CDR3: CASSSPGRRTDTQYF; DNA: TGCGCCAGCAGCTCCCCCGGGCGGAGGACAGATACGCAGTATTTT
size: -; D: TRBD2; V: TRBV5-1; J: TRBJ2-3; CDR3: CASSLASGAADTQYF; DNA: TGCGCCAGCAGCTTGGCCAGCGGGGCGGCAGATACGCAGTATTTT
size: -; D: -; V: TRBV29-1; J: TRBJ1-1; CDR3: CSVPSLWGWGGTEAFF; DNA: TGCAGCGTTCCCTCTTTGTGGGGGTGGGGAGGAACTGAAGCTTTCTTT
size: -; D: -; V: TRBV5-4; J: TRBJ1-2; CDR3: CASSFRQVAYGYTF; DNA: TGTGCCAGCAGCTTCCGACAGGTAGCTTATGGCTACACCTTC
size: -; D: -; V: TRBV3-1/TRBV3-2; J: TRBJ2-1; CDR3: CASTYATRRGHNEQFF; DNA: TGTGCCAGCACCTATGCGACTAGACGGGGTCACAATGAGCAGTTCTTC
size: -; D: -; V: TRBV20-1; J: TRBJ2-7; CDR3: CSAGTGYEQYF; DNA: TGCAGTGCTGGAACAGGGTACGAGCAGTACTTC
size: -; D: -; V: TRBV19; J: TRBJ1-2; CDR3: CASSGAQKGYYGYTF; DNA: TGTGCCAGTAGTGGGGCTCAAAAGGGATACTATGGCTACACCTTC
size: few; D: TRBD1; V: TRBV15; J: TRBJ2-7; CDR3: CATSRDRGGGFVREQYF; DNA: TGTGCCACCAGCAGAGATAGAGGGGGCGGTTTTGTTCGCGAGCAGTACTTC
size: medium-sized; D: -; V: TRBV7-2; J: TRBJ1-2; CDR3: CASSLGALGQRRGYTF; DNA: TGTGCCAGCAGCTTAGGGGCCCTGGGCCAGAGACGGGGCTACACCTTC
size: -; D: -; V: TRBV7-2; J: TRBJ1-2; CDR3: CASSPLQGRTYGYTF; DNA: TGTGCCAGCAGCCCACTCCAGGGCAGGACCTATGGCTACACCTTC
size: few; D: -; V: TRBV5-1; J: TRBJ1-3; CDR3: CASSFTGTTGGNTIYF; DNA: TGCGCCAGCAGCTTTACCGGGACAACAGGAGGAAACACCATATATTTT
size: -; D: TRBD1; V: TRBV20-1; J: TRBJ1-6; CDR3: CSASEDRAYNSPLHF; DNA: TGCAGTGCTAGTGAGGACAGGGCCTATAATTCACCCCTCCACTTT
size: -; D: TRBD1; V: TRBV2; J: TRBJ1-2; CDR3: CASSENPNLRQGNGYTF; DNA: TGTGCCAGCAGTGAAAACCCCAATCTGAGACAGGGGAATGGCTACACCTTC
size: -; D: TRBD1; V: TRBV6-5; J: TRBJ2-7; CDR3: CASSYGTGLSEQYF; DNA: TGTGCCAGCAGTTACGGGACAGGGCTATCCGAGCAGTACTTC
size: -; D: -; V: TRBV5-1; J: TRBJ2-5; CDR3: CASSLYRQETQYF; DNA: TGCGCCAGCAGCTTGTATAGACAAGAGACCCAGTACTTC
size: -; D: -; V: TRBV11-2; J: TRBJ1-5; CDR3: CASSKGLRVSSQPQHF; DNA: TGTGCCAGCAGCAAAGGCCTCAGGGTCAGCAGTCAGCCCCAGCATTTT
size: -; D: TRBD2; V: TRBV30; J: TRBJ2-5; CDR3: CAWSPGAGRETQYF; DNA: TGTGCCTGGAGCCCCGGAGCGGGGAGGGAGACCCAGTACTTC
size: -; D: TRBD1; V: TRBV11-2; J: TRBJ1-2; CDR3: CASSSTGPYGYTF; DNA: TGTGCCAGCAGCTCGACAGGGCCCTATGGCTACACCTTC
size: -; D: TRBD2; V: TRBV13; J: TRBJ2-7; CDR3: CASSSRGGLSYEQYF; DNA: TGTGCCAGCAGCTCCCGCGGGGGGCTCTCCTACGAGCAGTACTTC
size: once; D: -; V: TRBV28; J: TRBJ1-5; CDR3: CASSQPGGNQPQHF; DNA: TGTGCCAGCAGTCAACCCGGGGGCAATCAGCCCCAGCATTTT
size: -; D: TRBD1; V: TRBV6-5; J: TRBJ1-1; CDR3: CASSPRTGFTEAFF; DNA: TGTGCCAGCAGTCCTCGGACAGGGTTCACTGAAGCTTTCTTT
size: few; D: TRBD1; V: TRBV19; J: TRBJ1-2; CDR3: CASSPEFFRDRTF; DNA: TGTGCCAGTAGTCCTGAATTCTTCAGGGACAGGACCTTC
size: -; D: -; V: TRBV5-1; J: TRBJ1-1; CDR3: CASKSGTTNTEAFF; DNA: TGCGCCAGCAAGAGCGGGACAACGAACACTGAAGCTTTCTTT